Listed below are T cell receptor beta chains from one sample, sequenced in a study of blood T cell repertoires in COVID-19. Sequencing used immunoSEQ multiplex PCR; TCRdb keeps in-frame clones, though not all of them. This sample has some 460,000 clones, with roughly 85% found just once. Material: PBMCs or T cells enriched from blood (not recorded which). Every receptor here comes from a woman between 18 and 29 years old with acute COVID-19. CDR3s include the opening cysteine and the closing phenylalanine or tryptophan. Fields, in order: D gene, V gene, clone size, J gene, CDR3 DNA, CDR3 protein. The D gene is left open where the match is weak. The size of a clone is reported for some rows only, either as once, few or many, or as a class for expanded clones.

TRBD1,TRBV6-5,NA,TRBJ1-1,TGTGCCAGCATCCAGGACAGGATGAACACTGAAGCTTTCTTT,CASIQDRMNTEAFF
TRBD1,TRBV25-1,NA,TRBJ1-3,TGTGCCAGCAGCGAAGGGACAGGGGGAAACACCATATATTTT,CASSEGTGGNTIYF
TRBD1,TRBV6-1,NA,TRBJ2-7,TGTGCCAGCAGTGACAGGGGGCAGGTTCGGAACTACGAGCAGTACTTC,CASSDRGQVRNYEQYF
NA,TRBV19,NA,TRBJ2-1,TGTGCCAGTAGTATATACGGGGACTCCTACAATGAGCAGTTCTTC,CASSIYGDSYNEQFF
NA,TRBV12-3/TRBV12-4,NA,TRBJ1-5,TGTGCCAGCAGTTTGGGCACAAATCAGCCCCAGCATTTT,CASSLGTNQPQHF
TRBD1,TRBV10-3,NA,TRBJ2-7,TGTGCCATCAGTGGGTCGGACAGGAGCCACGAGCAGTACTTC,CAISGSDRSHEQYF
TRBD2,TRBV5-5,NA,TRBJ2-7,TGTGCCAGCAGCCCGCCCCTAGCGGGAGGGGTCGAGCAGTACTTC,CASSPPLAGGVEQYF
TRBD2,TRBV9,NA,TRBJ2-7,TGTGCCAGCAGCGTACTGACTAGCGGGGACGAGCAGTACTTC,CASSVLTSGDEQYF
NA,TRBV21-1,NA,TRBJ2-2,TGTGCCAGCAGCGCCTCACGGCTAGCGGGGGGCACCGGGGAGCTGTTTTTT,CASSASRLAGGTGELFF
TRBD2,TRBV27,NA,TRBJ2-2,TGTGCCAGCAGTTTGGCGGGAGCCACCGGGGAGCTGTTTTTT,CASSLAGATGELFF
NA,TRBV5-1,NA,TRBJ1-1,TGCGCCAGCAGCTTGGTGTCAGGGCGCACTGAAGCTTTCTTT,CASSLVSGRTEAFF
NA,TRBV28,NA,TRBJ2-1,TGTGCCAGCAGGATAGACAGTTACAATGAGCAGTTCTTC,CASRIDSYNEQFF
NA,TRBV4-3,NA,TRBJ2-7,TGCGCCAGCAGCCAAGCAAGCGGAGGTGATATCTACGAGCAGTACTTC,CASSQASGGDIYEQYF
NA,TRBV3-1/TRBV3-2,NA,TRBJ1-1,TGTGCCAGCAGCCACACAGGGACCACTGAAGCTTTCTTT,CASSHTGTTEAFF
TRBD1,TRBV7-6,NA,TRBJ2-2,TGTGCGGGACAGGGGAACACCGGGGAGCTGTTTTTT,CAGQGNTGELFF
NA,TRBV2,NA,TRBJ1-2,TGTGCCAGCCTCTCATCATTGACAGTAGTTTATGGCTACACCTTC,CASLSSLTVVYGYTF
TRBD2,TRBV28,NA,TRBJ2-1,TGTGCCAGCAGCGCTATACTAGCGAAGACCTACAATGAGCAGTTCTTC,CASSAILAKTYNEQFF
NA,TRBV9,NA,TRBJ1-2,TGTGCCAGCAGCGCAACAGGAGTCAACTATGGCTACACCTTC,CASSATGVNYGYTF
NA,TRBV7-8,NA,TRBJ1-6,TGTGCCAGCAGCTTAGTTGGGGGGGGGTCACCCCTCCACTTT,CASSLVGGGSPLHF
TRBD1,TRBV14,NA,TRBJ1-2,TGTGCCAGCAGCATGGACAGGCATGGCTACACCTTC,CASSMDRHGYTF
TRBD2,TRBV6-5,NA,TRBJ2-7,TGTGCCAGCAGGAGTGGGACTAGCGGAGGGTACGAGCAGTACTTC,CASRSGTSGGYEQYF
TRBD1,TRBV6-5,NA,TRBJ2-5,TGTGCCAGCAGTTTTAGGGGGCGCGTGGACCAAGAGACCCAGTACTTC,CASSFRGRVDQETQYF
TRBD1,TRBV9,few,TRBJ2-2,TGTGCCAGCAGCGGGAGGACAGGGCCCACCGGGGAGCTGTTTTTT,CASSGRTGPTGELFF
NA,TRBV2,NA,TRBJ2-7,TGTGCCAGCAGTAACAGCTACGAGCAGTACTTC,CASSNSYEQYF
TRBD2,TRBV5-1,NA,TRBJ2-5,TGCGCCAGCACCCCGACTAGCCCCGGCGAGACCCAGTACTTC,CASTPTSPGETQYF
NA,TRBV6-5,NA,TRBJ2-3,TGTGCCAGCAGTTACTCTGACAGGCTCTCTGATACGCAGTATTTT,CASSYSDRLSDTQYF
NA,TRBV7-2,NA,TRBJ2-3,TGTGCCAGCAGCTTAGGGGGCCAAGTGGCAGATACGCAGTATTTT,CASSLGGQVADTQYF
NA,TRBV27,NA,TRBJ2-3,TGTGCCACCGGAGTCATAGGCACAGATACGCAGTATTTT,CATGVIGTDTQYF
NA,TRBV20-1,NA,TRBJ1-1,TGCAGTGCTAGTCGATGGGAGGGCACTGAAGCTTTCTTT,CSASRWEGTEAFF
TRBD1,TRBV5-1,NA,TRBJ2-5,TGCGCCAGCAGTTCCTCCGGGACAGAAGAAGAGACCCAGTACTTC,CASSSSGTEEETQYF
NA,TRBV3-1/TRBV3-2,NA,TRBJ1-1,TGTGCCAGCAGCCAAGTGGCAGCGGGCGGGAACACTGAAGCTTTCTTT,CASSQVAAGGNTEAFF
NA,TRBV7-2,NA,TRBJ2-5,TGTGCCAGCAACTTAGGGGTGGGCCTTTCCTCCCAGTACTTC,CASNLGVGLSSQYF
NA,TRBV7-2,NA,TRBJ1-1,TGTGCCAGCAGCTCTAGGAGTGGCCGAACTGAAGCTTTCTTT,CASSSRSGRTEAFF
NA,TRBV3-1/TRBV3-2,NA,TRBJ1-1,TGTGCCAGCAGCCAAGCCGGGATAGGACGCACTGAAGCTTTCTTT,CASSQAGIGRTEAFF
TRBD1,TRBV4-3,NA,TRBJ1-5,TGCGCCAGCAGCCACTCGTATCAGGGGGGTCAGCCCCAGCATTTT,CASSHSYQGGQPQHF
TRBD1,TRBV5-4,NA,TRBJ2-3,TGTGCCAGCAGCTTCCCACGGACAGGGAGCACAGATACGCAGTATTTT,CASSFPRTGSTDTQYF
TRBD1,TRBV12-5,NA,TRBJ1-6,TGTGCTAGTGGTTTCTACCACTTGCAGGGGGCGCCCAGTTCACCCCTCCACTTT,CASGFYHLQGAPSSPLHF
NA,TRBV7-2,NA,TRBJ2-1,TGTGCCAGCAGCTTAGCTAGTAATGAGCAGTTCTTC,CASSLASNEQFF
NA,TRBV18,NA,TRBJ1-1,TGTGCCAGCTCACCACTTCGTGCAGACACTGAAGCTTTCTTT,CASSPLRADTEAFF
TRBD1,TRBV30,NA,TRBJ1-1,TGTGCCTGGGGAAACCGGGACAGGGGGGATGTTGAAGCTTTCTTT,CAWGNRDRGDVEAFF